This T cell receptor beta chain comes out of a study of blood T cell repertoires in COVID-19. Looked up from germline, CDR1 is MDHEN and CDR2 is SYDVKM. The CDR3 extends over 14 amino acids. Trimming took off 6 bases at V and 1 base at J, with 12 bases between the two ends. Authors' methods: Reference gene primer amplification gave nucleated cell count estimates. The data were produced by immunoSEQ multiplex PCR, yet TCRdb's version contains in-frame clones alone and is incomplete. That table supplies the V and J calls and clone size; D and trimming were determined from the DNA. This sample has more than 95,000 clones, with approximately 85% found just once.

Specimen: peripheral blood. The chain combines TRBV28 with TRBJ1-1; D remains unclear. This receptor was obtained from a woman of 80 years or more with COVID-19, enrolled during active disease. In DNA, the CDR3 is TGTGCCAGCAGGAGCCCGGGTACGAACACTGAAGCTTTCTTT. Amino acid sequence: CASRSPGTNTEAFF.